The clone carrying this T cell receptor (beta chain) showed up just once. What it binds is unknown. These data belong to a study of cytomegalovirus exposure and HLA in healthy donors. Regarding the study as a whole: A likely sequencing artifact accounted for one observed cluster of highly shared sequence variants. In vitro assays verified that three CMV-associated chains recognized CMV antigens specifically.

This CDR3 is built from 13 residues. CDR1 is LNHDA and CDR2 is SQIVND in the germline V gene (reference sequence). With 8 bases removed from V and 2 bases from J, the gap between germline ends came to 10 bases. Primers for the PCR totalled 60 Vbeta and 13 Jbeta. Data came from immunoSEQ multiplex PCR; TCRdb stores just in-frame clones and leaves some out. Altogether 90,000 to 110,000 clones are present, around 63% being singletons, with the ten largest covering 3.2%. The chain employs TRBV19 and TRBJ1-5; D unclear. Sequencing was done on a sample of PBMCs. The TCR was taken from a young man in good health and CMV-seronegative. CDR3 amino acids: CASGAAGNQPQHF. The DNA for the CDR3 is TGTGCCAGTGGCGCCGCGGGCAATCAGCCCCAGCATTTT.